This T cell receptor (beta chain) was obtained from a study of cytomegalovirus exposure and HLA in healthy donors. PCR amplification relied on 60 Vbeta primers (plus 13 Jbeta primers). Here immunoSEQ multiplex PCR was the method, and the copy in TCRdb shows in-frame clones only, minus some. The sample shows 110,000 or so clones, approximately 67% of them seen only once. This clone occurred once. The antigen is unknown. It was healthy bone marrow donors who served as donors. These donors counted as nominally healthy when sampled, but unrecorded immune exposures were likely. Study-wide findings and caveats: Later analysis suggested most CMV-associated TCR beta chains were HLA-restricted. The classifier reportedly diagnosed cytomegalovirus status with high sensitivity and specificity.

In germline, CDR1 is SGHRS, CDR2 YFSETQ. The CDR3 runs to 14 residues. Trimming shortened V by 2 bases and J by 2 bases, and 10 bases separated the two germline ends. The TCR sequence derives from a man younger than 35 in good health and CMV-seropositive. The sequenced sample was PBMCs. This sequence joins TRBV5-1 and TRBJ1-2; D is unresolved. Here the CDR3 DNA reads TGCGCCAGCAGCTTAGAAGGAGTGAACTATGGCTACACCTTC. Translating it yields CASSLEGVNYGYTF.